Here is one T cell receptor (beta chain) with its context. Antigen: not known. This specimen comes from a study of T cells in localized non-small cell lung cancer. General observations from the study: With higher T cell density in blood came longer overall survival.

Clones were read by immunoSEQ multiplex PCR, and TCRdb kept only the in-frame ones, dropping some. The sample has approximately 2,500 clones; roughly two fifths are singletons. Germline-derived CDR1 and CDR2 are MNHGY and SAAAGT. The CDR3 runs 16 residues. V lost 3 bases and J lost 8; bases outside the gene matches: 10. The source material was lung tumor tissue, sampled before any cancer treatment. This sequence originates from a male donor older than 55 with stage I squamous cell lung carcinoma. The chain combines TRBV6-8 with TRBJ1-6, with TRBD1 identical over 7 bases. CDR3 sequence reads: CASSYSGTDHHSPLHF. CDR3 bases: TGTGCCAGCAGTTATTCCGGGACAGATCATCATTCACCCCTCCACTTT.